These T cell receptor beta chains were read from a single sample in a study of T cells after yellow fever vaccination. Using its own MiXCR run on the 5' RACE reads, TCRdb lists one record per CDR3 protein. The sample shows about 150,000 distinct CDR3 sequences, roughly 6.4% of them seen only once. The sample was CD4+ T cells sorted from PBMCs, taken on the day of the first yellow fever vaccination. The receptors were gathered from a man aged 18 to 29 who received the YFV17D yellow fever vaccine. Each CDR3 is given without its conserved first and last residue.

V gene: TRBV6-1; J gene: TRBJ1-1; CDR3 protein: ATHEQDRLNTEAF
V gene: TRBV18; J gene: TRBJ2-5; CDR3 protein: ASSPQQAGTGETQY
V gene: TRBV7-2; J gene: TRBJ1-4; CDR3 protein: ASSLAQQEKLF
V gene: TRBV7-6; J gene: TRBJ2-3; CDR3 protein: ASSRTGIGLGGTDTQY
V gene: TRBV6-4; J gene: TRBJ2-3; CDR3 protein: ASSDSRGGTDTQY
V gene: TRBV6-4; J gene: TRBJ2-1; CDR3 protein: ASRRTGGSSYNEQF
V gene: TRBV7-9; J gene: TRBJ2-2; CDR3 protein: ASRSGQGWTGELF
V gene: TRBV7-3; J gene: TRBJ2-2; CDR3 protein: ASSSGIDTGELF
V gene: TRBV5-1; J gene: TRBJ2-1; CDR3 protein: ASSGFSSYNEQF
V gene: TRBV6-1; J gene: TRBJ2-3; CDR3 protein: ASSQLGTSGGDTDTQY
V gene: TRBV6-2/TRBV6-3; J gene: TRBJ1-5; CDR3 protein: ASSYTSGGSQPQH
V gene: TRBV3-1; J gene: TRBJ2-1; CDR3 protein: ASSQGMGQATDNEQF
V gene: TRBV5-1; J gene: TRBJ2-1; CDR3 protein: ASSSTSGWSEQF
V gene: TRBV11-1; J gene: TRBJ2-7; CDR3 protein: ASSENSGSPEQY
V gene: TRBV20-1; J gene: TRBJ1-5; CDR3 protein: SASGQGVGLEPQH
V gene: TRBV4-3; J gene: TRBJ2-1; CDR3 protein: ASSQDFGTSRVREQF
V gene: TRBV6-2/TRBV6-3; J gene: TRBJ1-2; CDR3 protein: ASSGNPSGGADGYT
V gene: TRBV5-1; J gene: TRBJ1-5; CDR3 protein: ASSITGKGQPQH
V gene: TRBV29-1; J gene: TRBJ2-5; CDR3 protein: SAPDPLSWEKETQY
V gene: TRBV5-1; J gene: TRBJ2-4; CDR3 protein: ASSQLPNGQNQY
V gene: TRBV5-1; J gene: TRBJ2-1; CDR3 protein: ASSPYGGNEQF
V gene: TRBV18; J gene: TRBJ2-1; CDR3 protein: ASSYLGQGNEQF
V gene: TRBV3-1; J gene: TRBJ2-7; CDR3 protein: ASSPTGVLYEQY
V gene: TRBV7-2; J gene: TRBJ1-4; CDR3 protein: ASSLRQASEKLF
V gene: TRBV7-8; J gene: TRBJ2-1; CDR3 protein: ASSFIMGQGKDNEQF
V gene: TRBV29-1; J gene: TRBJ1-1; CDR3 protein: SGVRDINTEAF
V gene: TRBV15; J gene: TRBJ2-1; CDR3 protein: ATSREGSGS
V gene: TRBV7-2; J gene: TRBJ2-5; CDR3 protein: ASSYQGQTGETQY
V gene: TRBV24-1; J gene: TRBJ2-2; CDR3 protein: ATSDSGSGGAAGELF